This T cell receptor (beta chain) was documented in a study of blood T cell repertoires in COVID-19. Study-level information: COVID-19 samples from acute and convalescent phases originated in the United States, Italy and Spain. T cells, B-cell-depleted T cells, or PBMCs supplied cDNA or gDNA.

The CDR3 covers 15 residues. Trimming stripped 7 bases from V and 4 bases from J, with 16 bases between. From germline, CDR1 is KGHDR and CDR2 SFDVKD. Per the study methods: Estimation of nucleated cell counts was performed using reference gene primer amplification. Produced via immunoSEQ multiplex PCR; TCRdb's table is partial and in-frame only. That table furnishes V, J and clone size, whereas the DNA furnished D and trimming. Here the sample spans over 200,000 clones, around 86% being singletons. The sequencing input was peripheral blood. The V gene is TRBV24-1, the J gene TRBJ2-1; the D gene is possibly TRBD1 (6 bases). The sequence was collected from a human donor in a cohort sampled during active COVID-19. The CDR3 sequence: CATRGVGTSYNEQFF. CDR3 DNA: TGTGCCACCAGGGGCGTAGGGACAAGTTACAATGAGCAGTTCTTC.